This T cell receptor beta chain was found in a study of cytomegalovirus exposure and HLA in healthy donors. Looking at the study overall: Caucasian-associated ancestry cluster membership applied to around 76% of around 400 genotyped donors.

General study findings and limits: Reports state that TCR beta sequences accurately predicted most subjects' HLA-A and HLA-B alleles. Later analysis demonstrated an association between a missense DCLRE1C variant and TCR beta V- and J-gene trimming. Sequencing likely caused a cluster of highly shared sequence variants.

This CDR3 is 14 amino acids long. Germline CDR1 SGHRS, CDR2 YFSETQ. The V gene lost 0 bases and the J gene lost 6 bases, with 12 bases spanning the gap. Worth noting for this clone: Its target is unknown.

The study ran its PCR with 60 Vbeta and 13 Jbeta primers. The repertoire was sequenced with immunoSEQ multiplex PCR; TCRdb's copy has only in-frame clones and lacks some. The table shows around 150,000 clones, with approximately 80% occurring only once. The receptor comes from a man aged 35 to 55 in good health and CMV-seronegative. Sequences were obtained from PBMCs. This chain links TRBV5-1 with TRBJ1-2; D is uncertain. This CDR3 is CASSLEMPGNGYTF. The CDR3, as DNA: TGCGCCAGCAGCTTGGAAATGCCGGGTAATGGCTACACCTTC.